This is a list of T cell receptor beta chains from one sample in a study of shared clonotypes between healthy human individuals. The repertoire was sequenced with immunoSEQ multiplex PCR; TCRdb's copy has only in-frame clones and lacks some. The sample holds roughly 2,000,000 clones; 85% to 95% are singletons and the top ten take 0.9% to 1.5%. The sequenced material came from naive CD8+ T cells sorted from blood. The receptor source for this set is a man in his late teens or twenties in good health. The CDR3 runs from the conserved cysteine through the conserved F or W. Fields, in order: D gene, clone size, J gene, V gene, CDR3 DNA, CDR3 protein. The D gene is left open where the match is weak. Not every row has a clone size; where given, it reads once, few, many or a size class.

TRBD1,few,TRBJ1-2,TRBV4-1,TGCGCCAGCAGCAGGGACAGCTATGGCTACACCTTC,CASSRDSYGYTF
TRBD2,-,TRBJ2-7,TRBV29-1,TGCAGCGTTCGAGGGACTAGCGGGAGTATCCGCTACGAGCAGTACTTC,CSVRGTSGSIRYEQYF
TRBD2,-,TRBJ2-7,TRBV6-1,TGTGCCAGCAGTGCACAGCCCTCCTGGACTAGCGAATACGAGCAGTACTTC,CASSAQPSWTSEYEQYF
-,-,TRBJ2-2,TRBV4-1,TGCGCCAGCAGCTTAAGGCACTCGAACACCGGGGAGCTGTTTTTT,CASSLRHSNTGELFF
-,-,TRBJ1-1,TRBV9,TGTGCCAGCAGCGTAGAAAGGGATGGTACTGAAGCTTTCTTT,CASSVERDGTEAFF
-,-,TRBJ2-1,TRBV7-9,TGTGCCAGCAGCCCGGACACCGGTAATGAGCAGTTCTTC,CASSPDTGNEQFF
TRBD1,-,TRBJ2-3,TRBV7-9,TGTGCCAGCAGCGCGCGACAGGGCCCAGGCACAGATACGCAGTATTTT,CASSARQGPGTDTQYF
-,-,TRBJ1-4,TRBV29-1,TGCAGCGTTGAATGGACAGTAAATGAAAAACTGTTTTTT,CSVEWTVNEKLFF
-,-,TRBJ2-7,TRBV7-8,TGTGCCAGCAGCCTACAGACCTTCTACGAGCAGTACTTC,CASSLQTFYEQYF
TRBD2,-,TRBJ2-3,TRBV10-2,TGCGCCAGCAGTTGGCGGGGGGCCACAGATACGCAGTATTTT,CASSWRGATDTQYF
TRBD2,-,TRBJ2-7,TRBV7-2,TGTGCCAGCAGCCCGGGACTAGCAGAATACGAGCAGTACTTC,CASSPGLAEYEQYF
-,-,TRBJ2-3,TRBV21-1,TGTGCCAGCAGCAAAGGGACAGGGAAAAGTTACGATACGCAGTATTTT,CASSKGTGKSYDTQYF
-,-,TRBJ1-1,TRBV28,TGTGCCAGCAGTTTATCGCCCGGCGGGGTGAACACTGAAGCTTTCTTT,CASSLSPGGVNTEAFF
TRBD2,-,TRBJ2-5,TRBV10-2,TGCGCCAGCAGTGAGTTAGCGGGGGGGCCAGAGACCCAGTACTTC,CASSELAGGPETQYF
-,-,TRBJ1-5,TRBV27,TGTGCCAGCAGTTTAAGGGGGTCGGATCAGCCCCAGCATTTT,CASSLRGSDQPQHF
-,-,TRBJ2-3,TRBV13,TGTGCCAGCAGCTTTGAGAGCACAGATACGCAGTATTTT,CASSFESTDTQYF
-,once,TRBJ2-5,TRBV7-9,TGTGCCAGCAGCTTTCAGGGCGGGGTACTACAAGAGACCCAGTACTTC,CASSFQGGVLQETQYF
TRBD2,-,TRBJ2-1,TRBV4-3,TGCGCCAGCAGCCCATTCGGGCTAGCGGGAGAACCGGGAAGTGAGCAGTTCTTC,CASSPFGLAGEPGSEQFF
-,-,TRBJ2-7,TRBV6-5,TGTGCAGCAGGGACTTCGTCCTACGAGCAGTACTTC,CAAGTSSYEQYF
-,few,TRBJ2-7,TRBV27,TGTGCCAGCAGTTTAGGACCCTCCTACGAGCAGTACTTC,CASSLGPSYEQYF
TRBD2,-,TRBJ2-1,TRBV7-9,TGCGCCAGCAGCCAAAGGAGCGGGAGGGCCGGCAATGAGCAGTTCTTC,CASSQRSGRAGNEQFF
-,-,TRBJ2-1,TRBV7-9,TGTGCCAGCAGCCCGAGCTCCTACAATGAGCAGTTCTTC,CASSPSSYNEQFF
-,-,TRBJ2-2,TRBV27,TGTGCCAGCAGTTTTAGTGGGACCGGGGAGCTGTTTTTT,CASSFSGTGELFF
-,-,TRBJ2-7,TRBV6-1,TGTGCCAGCAGCCTCGAGTGGGAGCAGTACTTC,CASSLEWEQYF
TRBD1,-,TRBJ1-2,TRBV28,TGTGCCAGCAGTATAAGGACAGGGGACCATGGCTACACCTTC,CASSIRTGDHGYTF
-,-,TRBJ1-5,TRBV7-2,TGTGCCAGCAGCTTAGAGGTTAATCAGCCCCAGCATTTT,CASSLEVNQPQHF
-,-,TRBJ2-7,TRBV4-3,TGCGCCAGCAGCCAAGTGTGGGCCAGCTCCTACGAGCAGTACTTC,CASSQVWASSYEQYF
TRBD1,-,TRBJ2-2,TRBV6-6,TGTGCCAGCAGCCCCATCGAGGGGGCGGACACCGGGGAGCTGTTTTTT,CASSPIEGADTGELFF
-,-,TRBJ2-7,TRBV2,TGTGCCAGCAGTCCCGGGACCTACGAGCAGTACTTC,CASSPGTYEQYF
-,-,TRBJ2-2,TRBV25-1,TGTGCCGGACCCACTCCCTCGGGCACCGGGGAGCTGTTTTTT,CAGPTPSGTGELFF
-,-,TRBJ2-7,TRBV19,TGTGCCAGTAGCTTGGACTCCTCCTACGAGCAGTACTTC,CASSLDSSYEQYF